This T cell receptor (beta chain) came from a study of blood T cells in healthy people across ages. Trimming cost V 9 bases and J 1 base, with 3 bases left between them. Germline V gene data show CDR1 as ENHRY and CDR2 as SYGVKD. The CDR3 totals 11 residues. Study conclusions and caveats: Because sorting was not performed, PBMCs prevented conclusive naive versus antigen-experienced comparison.

Each sample used at least 6 million PBMCs. On this clonotype: Its antigen remains unknown.

Alongside a J-beta primer mix, a sample-barcoded 5' primer served in a second PCR lasting about 6 to 11 cycles. With 12 random nucleotides, a template-switch adaptor tagged each individual cDNA molecule. One entry per CDR3 protein results from TCRdb running MiXCR on the 5' RACE reads. The sample carries about 810,000 distinct CDR3 sequences, around 34% recorded once. Source material: blood. The rearrangement links TRBV10-3 to TRBJ2-2, with D unresolved. This sequence was found in a man younger than 30 in good health. The CDR3 loop reads CAIENTGELFF. In DNA, the CDR3 is TGTGCCATAGAGAACACCGGGGAGCTGTTTTTT.